These T cell receptor beta chains were read from a single sample in a study of blood T cell repertoires in COVID-19. Clones were read by immunoSEQ multiplex PCR, and TCRdb kept only the in-frame ones, dropping some. Of about 120,000 clones listed, roughly 87% are singletons. Specimen: peripheral blood. The receptors shown here come from a man older than 75 with acute or convalescent COVID-19. The CDR3 runs from the conserved cysteine through the conserved F or W. Each record gives: J gene, clone size, V gene, D gene, CDR3 length, CDR3 DNA, CDR3 protein. The D gene is left open where the match is weak. Clone size is stated in some rows and not others, as once, few, many or a class when expanded.

TRBJ2-7,.,TRBV7-2,.,14,TGTGCCAGCAGCCCCAGTAGGACACTCTACGAGCAGTACTTC,CASSPSRTLYEQYF
TRBJ2-1,.,TRBV19,.,15,TGTGCCAGTAGTATCCCCGGGGGAGTCTACAATGAGCAGTTCTTC,CASSIPGGVYNEQFF
TRBJ2-1,.,TRBV7-9,TRBD2,16,TGTGCCAGCAGCTTCTGGGGGACTACCAACTACAATGAGCAGTTCTTC,CASSFWGTTNYNEQFF
TRBJ2-7,.,TRBV9,.,12,TGTGCCAGCAGCGCCGGTTCGGAGGAGCAGTACTTC,CASSAGSEEQYF
TRBJ2-7,few,TRBV4-2,TRBD1,15,TGTGCCAGCAGCCAAGTGACAGGGATTCAGTACGAGCAGTACTTC,CASSQVTGIQYEQYF
TRBJ2-7,.,TRBV5-4,TRBD2,14,TGTGCCAGCAGCTCCGAAGCGGGAGGGATCGAGCAGTACTTC,CASSSEAGGIEQYF
TRBJ1-3,.,TRBV18,.,14,TGTGCCAGCTCACCGGACAGCACTGGAAACACCATATATTTT,CASSPDSTGNTIYF
TRBJ2-5,.,TRBV4-2,.,14,TGTGCCAGCAGCCAACCGGGAACCCAAGAGACCCAGTACTTC,CASSQPGTQETQYF
TRBJ2-3,.,TRBV2,TRBD2,16,TGTGCCAGCAGTGAGGGCCAGACTAGCGGAGTGGATACGCAGTATTTT,CASSEGQTSGVDTQYF
TRBJ2-2,.,TRBV11-2,.,14,TGTGCCAGCAGCTTAGAGGGAGACACCGGGGAGCTGTTTTTT,CASSLEGDTGELFF
TRBJ2-6,.,TRBV19,TRBD1,14,TGTGCCAGTAGGACAGGGGCTGGGTCCAACGTCCTGACTTTC,CASRTGAGSNVLTF
TRBJ2-1,.,TRBV19,TRBD2,20,TGTGCCAGTAGTGAGAGACTAGCGGGAGTAGGCCCGAGCTCCTACAATGAGCAGTTCTTC,CASSERLAGVGPSSYNEQFF
TRBJ2-7,once,TRBV7-2,TRBD2,14,TGTGCCAGCAGCTTAGCAGCGGGAGGCTACGAGCAGTACTTC,CASSLAAGGYEQYF
TRBJ1-3,once,TRBV16,.,15,TGTGCCAGCAGCCAACGGCGGGGCTCTGGAAACACCATATATTTT,CASSQRRGSGNTIYF
TRBJ2-5,.,TRBV30,TRBD2,15,TGTGCCTGGAAATGGGCGGGAGGGCCGAGGGAGACCCAGTACTTC,CAWKWAGGPRETQYF
TRBJ1-5,.,TRBV28,TRBD1,14,TGTGCCAGCACACAACAGGGGGGCAATCAGCCCCAGCATTTT,CASTQQGGNQPQHF
TRBJ1-4,.,TRBV2,.,15,TGTGCCAGCAGTGAACAGGCTGCAACTAATGAAAAACTGTTTTTT,CASSEQAATNEKLFF
TRBJ2-7,.,TRBV18,TRBD1,15,TGTGCCAGCTCGCGTCCAGGGGGAACGCCCGTCGAGCAGTACTTC,CASSRPGGTPVEQYF
TRBJ2-7,.,TRBV7-2,.,15,TGTGCCAGCAGCTTATCAGGGCAGGGTTTAGTCGAGCAGTACTTC,CASSLSGQGLVEQYF
TRBJ2-7,few,TRBV7-2,TRBD2,14,TGTGCCAGCAGCGCCCGGGACTACCCCTACGAGCAGTACTTC,CASSARDYPYEQYF
TRBJ1-2,few,TRBV11-2,.,15,TGTGCCAGCAGCTTAGTTAGAGGGTGGAACTATGGCTACACCTTC,CASSLVRGWNYGYTF
TRBJ1-5,.,TRBV3-1/TRBV3-2,.,13,TGTGCCAGCAGCTCTACAGAGAATCAGCCCCAGCATTTT,CASSSTENQPQHF
TRBJ1-5,.,TRBV10-2,TRBD1,16,TGCGCCAGCAGTGAACCACCGGGACAGGGGGCTAAGCCCCAGCATTTT,CASSEPPGQGAKPQHF
TRBJ1-1,.,TRBV4-1,.,16,TGCGCCAGCAGCCTACGGACAGCCCCGGGGGGCACTGAAGCTTTCTTT,CASSLRTAPGGTEAFF
TRBJ1-4,.,TRBV30,.,11,TGTGCCTTCGGGCCGCGGGGAAAACTGTTTTTT,CAFGPRGKLFF
TRBJ1-2,.,TRBV4-3,TRBD1,14,TGCGCCAGCGCTCCCGGGACAGCTAACTATGGCTACACCTTC,CASAPGTANYGYTF
TRBJ1-5,.,TRBV24-1,.,16,TGTGCCACCAGTGATTCCTGGACAGATAGCAATCAGCCCCAGCATTTT,CATSDSWTDSNQPQHF
TRBJ2-7,.,TRBV6-5,.,11,TGTGCGGGCGGGGTTGGTTACGAGCAGTACTTC,CAGGVGYEQYF
TRBJ2-7,.,TRBV19,TRBD2,14,TGTGCCAGTAGTCTAGGCGGGAGAGGCGACGAGCAGTACTTC,CASSLGGRGDEQYF
TRBJ2-3,few,TRBV18,TRBD2,20,TGTGCCAGCTCATCAACCGGGACTAGCGGGAGGCTTCGTAGGACAGATACGCAGTATTTT,CASSSTGTSGRLRRTDTQYF
TRBJ2-1,.,TRBV7-2,.,14,TGTGCCAGCAGCTTAGTACGTCCCCAGGGTGAGCAGTTCTTC,CASSLVRPQGEQFF
TRBJ1-5,.,TRBV24-1,.,18,TGTGCCAACCTGATAAGGGCAGGGGCTCCCTATAGCAATCAGCCCCAGCATTTT,CANLIRAGAPYSNQPQHF
TRBJ1-1,.,TRBV28,TRBD1,13,TGTGCCAGCGGACAGGGGAAGACCACTGAAGCTTTCTTT,CASGQGKTTEAFF
TRBJ2-1,.,TRBV2,.,14,TGTGCCAGCCAGAACCAGGCGGGTATCGATGAGCAGTTCTTC,CASQNQAGIDEQFF
TRBJ2-7,.,TRBV24-1,TRBD1,15,TGTGCCACCAGTGACGACCGGGACAGCTCCTACGAGCAGTACTTC,CATSDDRDSSYEQYF
TRBJ1-1,once,TRBV5-1,.,15,TGCGCCAGCCGAGGTAGCGGCAGCCTGAACACTGAAGCTTTCTTT,CASRGSGSLNTEAFF
TRBJ2-1,.,TRBV9,TRBD1,20,TGTGCCAGCAGCGTAACAGGGGCCTCCGGACAGGGCTCATTTTACAATGAGCAGTTCTTC,CASSVTGASGQGSFYNEQFF
TRBJ2-1,once,TRBV5-1,TRBD2,16,TGCGCCAGCAGCCTCAACATAGCGGGAGCAGGCAATGAGCAGTTCTTC,CASSLNIAGAGNEQFF
TRBJ1-1,.,TRBV19,TRBD1,14,TGTGCCAGTAGGTCGACAGGGATGTTCACTGAAGCTTTCTTT,CASRSTGMFTEAFF
TRBJ1-5,.,TRBV10-3,.,13,TGTGCCATCAGTGACCAGGATCGGCAGCCCCAGCATTTT,CAISDQDRQPQHF
TRBJ1-6,.,TRBV9,TRBD1,16,TGTGCCAGCAGCATGGGACAGGGCCTCAATAATTCACCCCTCCACTTT,CASSMGQGLNNSPLHF
TRBJ1-6,.,TRBV5-1,TRBD1,17,TGCGCCAGCAGGCCCCCCTCGACAGGGGCCTATAATTCACCCCTCCACTTT,CASRPPSTGAYNSPLHF
TRBJ1-5,.,TRBV6-6,TRBD1,16,TGTGCCAGCAGCCAGGACAGGGGCGTTAGCAATCAGCCCCAGCATTTT,CASSQDRGVSNQPQHF
TRBJ2-1,once,TRBV19,TRBD2,16,TGTGCCAGTAGCACCCTCAGCGGGAGGCGAGACAATGAGCAGTTCTTC,CASSTLSGRRDNEQFF
TRBJ1-5,many,TRBV2,.,14,TGTGCCAGCACGTCATGGAGGAGCAATCAGCCCCAGCATTTT,CASTSWRSNQPQHF
TRBJ2-2,once,TRBV12-2,.,18,TGTGCAAGTCGCTCCCGAGATAAGGGACAGGGTTCCACCGGGGAGCTGTTTTTT,CASRSRDKGQGSTGELFF
TRBJ1-2,.,TRBV6-2/TRBV6-3,.,13,TGTGCCAGCAGTTATGAAGCATACGGTGGCTACACCTTC,CASSYEAYGGYTF
TRBJ1-2,.,TRBV5-1,.,17,TGCGCCAGCAGCTACCGTCCCGGGGTACAGACGAACTATGGCTACACCTTC,CASSYRPGVQTNYGYTF
TRBJ2-6,.,TRBV10-2,.,13,TGCGCCAGCCTCCTCTCTGGGGCCAACGTCCTGACTTTC,CASLLSGANVLTF
TRBJ1-1,.,TRBV28,.,13,TGTGCCAGCAGTTTGGCGGAGAACACTGAAGCTTTCTTT,CASSLAENTEAFF
TRBJ1-1,.,TRBV10-3,.,13,TGTGCCGCGAAGGGGGGGGCTCCGGATGAAGCTTTCTTT,CAAKGGAPDEAFF
TRBJ1-2,.,TRBV19,.,14,TGTGCCAGTAGAGTAGACGGGAACAACTATGGCTACACCTTC,CASRVDGNNYGYTF
TRBJ1-5,.,TRBV5-1,.,13,TGCGCCAGCAGCTTTGTACCGGGGCAGCCCCAGCATTTT,CASSFVPGQPQHF
TRBJ2-7,.,TRBV6-5,.,14,TGTGCCAGCAGTTACCGGGACTTAAACTACGAGCAGTACTTC,CASSYRDLNYEQYF
TRBJ1-5,few,TRBV2,.,15,TGTGCCAGCAGTGAAGCGGCTGGCAGCAATCAGCCCCAGCATTTT,CASSEAAGSNQPQHF
TRBJ1-5,.,TRBV15,.,14,TGTGCCACCAGTGCGGGACTTAGCAATCAGCCCCAGCATTTT,CATSAGLSNQPQHF
TRBJ1-1,.,TRBV20-1,TRBD1,11,TGCAGTGCTATGACAGGGAACGAAGCTTTCTTT,CSAMTGNEAFF
TRBJ1-6,.,TRBV7-2,TRBD1,17,TGTGCCAGCAGCTTGGGGACAGGGCGAAGGGCTAATTCACCCCTCCACTTT,CASSLGTGRRANSPLHF
TRBJ2-7,.,TRBV7-2,.,12,TGTGCCAGCAGCTTACGTTCCTACGAGCAGTACTTC,CASSLRSYEQYF
TRBJ1-2,.,TRBV9,TRBD1,12,TGTGCCTCCAGACAGGGGGCATTTGGCTACACCTTC,CASRQGAFGYTF